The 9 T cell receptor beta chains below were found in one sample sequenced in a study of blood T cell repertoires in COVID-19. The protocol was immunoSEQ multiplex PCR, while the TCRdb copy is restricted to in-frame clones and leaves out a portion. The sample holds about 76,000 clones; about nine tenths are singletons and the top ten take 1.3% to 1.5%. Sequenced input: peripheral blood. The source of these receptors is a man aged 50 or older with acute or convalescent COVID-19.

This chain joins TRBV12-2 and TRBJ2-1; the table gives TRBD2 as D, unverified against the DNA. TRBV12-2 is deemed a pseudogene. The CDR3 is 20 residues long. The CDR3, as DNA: TGTGCAAGTCGCTCCTCGGGACTAGCGGGAGGGGGCTCCCCGGCCAATGAGCAGTTCTTC. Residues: CASRSSGLAGGGSPANEQFF.

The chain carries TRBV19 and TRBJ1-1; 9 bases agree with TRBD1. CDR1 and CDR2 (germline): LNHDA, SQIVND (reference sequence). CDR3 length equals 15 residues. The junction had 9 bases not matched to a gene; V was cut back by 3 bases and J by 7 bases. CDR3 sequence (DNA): TGTGCCAGTAGTATTCTAAACAGGGGGCTGAGTGAAGCTTTCTTT. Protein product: CASSILNRGLSEAFF.

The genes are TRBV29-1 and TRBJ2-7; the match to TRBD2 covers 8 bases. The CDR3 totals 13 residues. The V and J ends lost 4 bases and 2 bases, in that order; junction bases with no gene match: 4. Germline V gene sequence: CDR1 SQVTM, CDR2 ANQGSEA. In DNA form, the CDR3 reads TGCAGCGTTGCGGCTAGCGGGCCCTACGAGCAGTACTTC. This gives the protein CSVAASGPYEQYF.

CDR3 region: CASSLDRTLGQYV. The CDR3 DNA reads as TGTGCCAGCAGCTTGGACAGGACCCTAGGGCAGTACGTC. The V and J genes are TRBV5-6 and TRBJ2-7; maybe TRBD1 (5 bases). V lost 0 bases to trimming and J lost 9 bases, with 13 bases between them. The CDR3 consists of 13 residues. CDR1 SGHDT and CDR2 YYEEEE come from the germline V gene.

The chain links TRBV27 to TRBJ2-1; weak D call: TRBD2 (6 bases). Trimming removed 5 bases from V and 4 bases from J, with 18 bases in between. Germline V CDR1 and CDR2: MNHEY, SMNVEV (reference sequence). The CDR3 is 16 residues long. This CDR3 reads CASSPRVSGEYNEQFF. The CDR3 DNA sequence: TGTGCCAGCAGTCCTCGGGTTAGCGGAGAGTACAATGAGCAGTTCTTC.

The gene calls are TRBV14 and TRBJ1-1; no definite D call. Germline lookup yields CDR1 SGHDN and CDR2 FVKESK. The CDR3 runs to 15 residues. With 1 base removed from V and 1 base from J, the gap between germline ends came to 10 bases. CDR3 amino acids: CASSQGRQQNTEAFF. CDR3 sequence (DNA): TGTGCCAGCAGCCAAGGGCGGCAGCAGAACACTGAAGCTTTCTTT.

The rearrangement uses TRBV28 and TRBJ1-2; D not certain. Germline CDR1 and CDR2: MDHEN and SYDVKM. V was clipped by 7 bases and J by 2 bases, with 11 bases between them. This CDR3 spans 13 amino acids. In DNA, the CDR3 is TGTGCCAGCACACCAGCGGGGAACTATGGCTACACCTTC. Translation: CASTPAGNYGYTF.

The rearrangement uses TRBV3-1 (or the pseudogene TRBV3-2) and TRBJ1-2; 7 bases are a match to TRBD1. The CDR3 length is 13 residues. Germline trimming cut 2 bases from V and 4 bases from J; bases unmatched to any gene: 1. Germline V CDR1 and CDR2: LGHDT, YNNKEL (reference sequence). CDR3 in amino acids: CASSQNRGYGYTF. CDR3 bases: TGTGCCAGCAGCCAAAACAGGGGCTATGGCTACACCTTC.

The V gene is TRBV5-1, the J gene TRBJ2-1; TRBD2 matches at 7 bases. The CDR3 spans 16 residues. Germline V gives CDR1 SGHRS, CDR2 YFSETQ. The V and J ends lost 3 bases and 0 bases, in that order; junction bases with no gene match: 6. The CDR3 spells CASSYSGRSSYNEQFF. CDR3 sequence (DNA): TGCGCCAGCAGCTATAGCGGGCGGAGCTCCTACAATGAGCAGTTCTTC.